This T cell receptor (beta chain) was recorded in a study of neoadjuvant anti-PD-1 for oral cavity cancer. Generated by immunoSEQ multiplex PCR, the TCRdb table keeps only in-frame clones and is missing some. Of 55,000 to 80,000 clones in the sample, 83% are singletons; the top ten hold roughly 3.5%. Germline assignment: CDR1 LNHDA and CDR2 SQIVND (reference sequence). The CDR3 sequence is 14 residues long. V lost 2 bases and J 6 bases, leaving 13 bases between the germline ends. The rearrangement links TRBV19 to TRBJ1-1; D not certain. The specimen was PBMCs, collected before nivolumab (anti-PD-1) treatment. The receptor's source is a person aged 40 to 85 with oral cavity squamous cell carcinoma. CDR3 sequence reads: CASSILGEYAEAFF. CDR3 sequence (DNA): TGTGCCAGTAGTATATTGGGAGAGTACGCTGAAGCTTTCTTT.